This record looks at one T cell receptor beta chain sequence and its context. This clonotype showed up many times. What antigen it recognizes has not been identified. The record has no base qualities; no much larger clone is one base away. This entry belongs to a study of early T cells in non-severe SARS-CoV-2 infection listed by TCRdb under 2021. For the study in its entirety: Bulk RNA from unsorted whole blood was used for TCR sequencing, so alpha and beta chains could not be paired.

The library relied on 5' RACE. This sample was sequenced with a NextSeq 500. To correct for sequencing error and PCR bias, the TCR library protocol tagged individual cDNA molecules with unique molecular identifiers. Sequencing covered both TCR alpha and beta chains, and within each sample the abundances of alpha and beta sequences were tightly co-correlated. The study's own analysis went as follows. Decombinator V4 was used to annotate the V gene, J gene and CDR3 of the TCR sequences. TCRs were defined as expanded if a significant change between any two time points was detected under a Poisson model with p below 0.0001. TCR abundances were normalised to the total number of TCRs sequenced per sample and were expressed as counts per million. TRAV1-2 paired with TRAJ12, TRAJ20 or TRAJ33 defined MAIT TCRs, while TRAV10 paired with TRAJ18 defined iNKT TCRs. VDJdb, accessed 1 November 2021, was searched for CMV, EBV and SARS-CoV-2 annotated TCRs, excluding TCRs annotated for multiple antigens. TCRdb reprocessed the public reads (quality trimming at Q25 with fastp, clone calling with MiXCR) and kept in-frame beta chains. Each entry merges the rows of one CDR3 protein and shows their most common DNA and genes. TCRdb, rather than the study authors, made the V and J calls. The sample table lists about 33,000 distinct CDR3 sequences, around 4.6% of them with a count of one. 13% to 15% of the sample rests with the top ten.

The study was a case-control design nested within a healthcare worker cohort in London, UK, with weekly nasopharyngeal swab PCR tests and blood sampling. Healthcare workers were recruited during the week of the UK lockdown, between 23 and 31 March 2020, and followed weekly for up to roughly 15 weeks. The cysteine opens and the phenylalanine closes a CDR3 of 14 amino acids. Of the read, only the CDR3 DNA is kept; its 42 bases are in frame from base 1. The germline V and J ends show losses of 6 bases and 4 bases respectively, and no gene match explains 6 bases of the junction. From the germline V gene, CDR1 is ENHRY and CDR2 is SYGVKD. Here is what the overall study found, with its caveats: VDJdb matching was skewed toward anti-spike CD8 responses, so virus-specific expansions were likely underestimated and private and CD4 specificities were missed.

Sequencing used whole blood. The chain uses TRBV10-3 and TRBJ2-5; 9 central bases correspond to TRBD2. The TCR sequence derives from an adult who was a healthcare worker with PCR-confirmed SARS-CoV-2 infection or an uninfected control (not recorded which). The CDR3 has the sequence CAISASGASETQYF. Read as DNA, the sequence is TGTGCCATCAGCGCTAGCGGGGCCTCAGAGACCCAGTACTTC.